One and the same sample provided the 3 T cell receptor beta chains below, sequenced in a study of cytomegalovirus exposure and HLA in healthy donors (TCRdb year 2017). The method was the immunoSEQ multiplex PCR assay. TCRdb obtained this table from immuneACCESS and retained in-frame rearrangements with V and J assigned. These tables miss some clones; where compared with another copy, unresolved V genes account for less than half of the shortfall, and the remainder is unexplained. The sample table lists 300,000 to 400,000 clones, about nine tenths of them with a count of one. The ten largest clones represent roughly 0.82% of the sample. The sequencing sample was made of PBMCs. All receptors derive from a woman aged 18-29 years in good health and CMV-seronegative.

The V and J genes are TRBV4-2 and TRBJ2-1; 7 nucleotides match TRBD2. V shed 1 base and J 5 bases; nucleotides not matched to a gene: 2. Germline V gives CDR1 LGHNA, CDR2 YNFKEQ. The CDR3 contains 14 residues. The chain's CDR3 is CASSQVLADNEQFF. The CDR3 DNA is TGTGCCAGCAGCCAAGTCCTAGCGGACAATGAGCAGTTCTTC.

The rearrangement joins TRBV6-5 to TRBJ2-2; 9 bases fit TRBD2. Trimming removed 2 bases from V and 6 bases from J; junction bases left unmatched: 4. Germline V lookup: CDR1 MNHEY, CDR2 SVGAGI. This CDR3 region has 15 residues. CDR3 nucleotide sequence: TGTGCCAGCAGTTACGGCGGGGGGGCGCCCGGGGAGCTGTTTTTT. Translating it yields CASSYGGGAPGELFF.

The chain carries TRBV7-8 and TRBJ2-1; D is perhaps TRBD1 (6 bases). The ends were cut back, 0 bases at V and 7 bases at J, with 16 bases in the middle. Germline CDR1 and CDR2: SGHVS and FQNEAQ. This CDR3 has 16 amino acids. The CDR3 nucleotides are TGTGCCAGCAGCTTAGCGGTTACAGGGTTCCTAAATGAGCAGTTCTTC. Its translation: CASSLAVTGFLNEQFF.